This T cell receptor (beta chain) came from a study of cytomegalovirus exposure and HLA in healthy donors. Study results and limitations: It was shown in a later analysis that HLA-associated TCR beta chains were more clonally expanded than other, equally common chains. V- and J-gene trimming of TCR beta was linked (in a later analysis) to a missense DCLRE1C variant. According to the study, 180 or so TCR beta chains were cytomegalovirus-associated.

This CDR3 is 14 amino acids long. Germline-derived CDR1 and CDR2 are KGHSH and LQKENI. V was cut by 3 bases and J by 7 bases, with 12 bases left in between. Worth noting for this clone: Its antigen is as yet unknown.

The PCR employed 60 Vbeta primers together with 13 Jbeta primers. Measured with immunoSEQ multiplex PCR; TCRdb has only the in-frame clones, and not every one. The repertoire holds 90,000 to 140,000 clones, with 77% as singletons. Material: PBMCs. The sequence was collected from a woman between 35 and 50 years old in good health and CMV-seropositive. The rearrangement uses TRBV18 and TRBJ2-2, with D possibly matching TRBD2 (6 bases). The chain's CDR3 is CASSPDYLYGELFF. The CDR3 bases are TGTGCCAGCTCACCGGACTATTTGTACGGGGAGCTGTTTTTT.